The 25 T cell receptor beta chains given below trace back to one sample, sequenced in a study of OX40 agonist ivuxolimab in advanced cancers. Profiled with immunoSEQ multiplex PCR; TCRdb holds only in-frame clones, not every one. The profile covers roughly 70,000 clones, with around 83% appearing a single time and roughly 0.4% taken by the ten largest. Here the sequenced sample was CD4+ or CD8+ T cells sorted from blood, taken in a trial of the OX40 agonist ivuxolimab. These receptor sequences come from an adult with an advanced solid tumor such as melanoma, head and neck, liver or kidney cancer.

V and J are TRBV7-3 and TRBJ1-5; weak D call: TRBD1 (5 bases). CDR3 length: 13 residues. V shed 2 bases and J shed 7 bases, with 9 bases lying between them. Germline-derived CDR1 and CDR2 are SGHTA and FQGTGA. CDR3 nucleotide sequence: TGTGCCAGCAGCTTATGGGAGGGGCAGCCCCAGCATTTT. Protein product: CASSLWEGQPQHF.

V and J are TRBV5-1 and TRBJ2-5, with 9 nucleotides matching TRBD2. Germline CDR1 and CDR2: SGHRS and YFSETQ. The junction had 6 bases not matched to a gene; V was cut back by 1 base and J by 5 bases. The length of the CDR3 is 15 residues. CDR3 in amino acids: CASSLSRGGRETQYF. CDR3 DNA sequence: TGCGCCAGCAGCTTGTCGCGGGGGGGCCGGGAGACCCAGTACTTC.

This chain's CDR3 is CASGREPYNEQFF. CDR3 DNA: TGTGCTAGTGGGAGGGAACCCTACAATGAGCAGTTCTTC. The V gene is TRBV12-5, the J gene TRBJ2-1; possibly TRBD2 for D (5 bases). V lost 6 bases and J lost 2, with 8 bases in between. Germline loops: CDR1 LGHNT, CDR2 FRNRAP. This CDR3 contains 13 residues.

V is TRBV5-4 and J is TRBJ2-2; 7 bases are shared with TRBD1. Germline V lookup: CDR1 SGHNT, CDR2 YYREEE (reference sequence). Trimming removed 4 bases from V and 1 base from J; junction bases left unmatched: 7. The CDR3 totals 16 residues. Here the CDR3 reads CASSHNRGRNTGELFF. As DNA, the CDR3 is TGTGCCAGCAGCCATAACAGGGGACGGAACACCGGGGAGCTGTTTTTT.

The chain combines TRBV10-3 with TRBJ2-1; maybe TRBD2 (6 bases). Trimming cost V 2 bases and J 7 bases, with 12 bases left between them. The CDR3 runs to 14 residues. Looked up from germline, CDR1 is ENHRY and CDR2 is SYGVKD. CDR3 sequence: CAISEGTVRNEQFF. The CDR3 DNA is TGTGCCATCAGTGAGGGGACTGTACGGAATGAGCAGTTCTTC.

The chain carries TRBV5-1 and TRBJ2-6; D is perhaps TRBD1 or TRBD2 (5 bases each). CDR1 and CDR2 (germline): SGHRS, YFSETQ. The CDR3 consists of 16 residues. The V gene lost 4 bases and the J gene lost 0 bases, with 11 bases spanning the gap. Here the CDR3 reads CASSRGPDSGANVLTF. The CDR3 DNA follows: TGCGCCAGCAGCCGGGGACCTGACTCTGGGGCCAACGTCCTGACTTTC.

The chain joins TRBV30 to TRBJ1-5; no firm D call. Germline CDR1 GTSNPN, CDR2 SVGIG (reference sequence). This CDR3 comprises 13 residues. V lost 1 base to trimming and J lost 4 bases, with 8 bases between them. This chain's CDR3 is CAWSGDLNQPQHF. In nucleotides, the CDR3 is TGTGCCTGGAGTGGAGATCTTAATCAGCCCCAGCATTTT.

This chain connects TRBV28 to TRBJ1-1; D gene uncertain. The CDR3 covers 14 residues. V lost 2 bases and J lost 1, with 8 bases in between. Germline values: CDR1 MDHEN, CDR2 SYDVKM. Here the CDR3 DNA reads TGTGCCAGCAGTTTAAGGCAGGAGAACACTGAAGCTTTCTTT. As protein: CASSLRQENTEAFF.

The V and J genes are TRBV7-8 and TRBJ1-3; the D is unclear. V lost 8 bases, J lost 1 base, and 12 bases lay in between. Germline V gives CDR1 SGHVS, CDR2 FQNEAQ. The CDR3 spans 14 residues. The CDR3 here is CASLSGSSGNTIYF. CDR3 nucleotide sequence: TGTGCCAGCCTCTCTGGGTCTTCTGGAAACACCATATATTTT.

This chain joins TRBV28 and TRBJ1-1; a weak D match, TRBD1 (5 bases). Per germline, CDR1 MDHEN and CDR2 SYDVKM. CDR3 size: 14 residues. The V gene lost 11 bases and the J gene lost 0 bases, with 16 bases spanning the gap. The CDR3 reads CAAPGRTMNTEAFF. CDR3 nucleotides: TGTGCCGCGCCGGGACGAACTATGAACACTGAAGCTTTCTTT.

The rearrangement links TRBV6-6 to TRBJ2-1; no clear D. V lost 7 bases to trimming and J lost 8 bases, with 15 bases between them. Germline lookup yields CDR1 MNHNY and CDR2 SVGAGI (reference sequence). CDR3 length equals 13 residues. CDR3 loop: CASKLDLLHEQFF. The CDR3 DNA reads TGTGCCAGCAAGTTGGACCTTCTTCATGAGCAGTTCTTC.

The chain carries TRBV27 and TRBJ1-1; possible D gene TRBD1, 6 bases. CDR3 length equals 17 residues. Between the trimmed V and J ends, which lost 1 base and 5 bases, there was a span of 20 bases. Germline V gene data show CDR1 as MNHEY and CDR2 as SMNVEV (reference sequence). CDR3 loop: CASSLLVPVRRGTEAFF. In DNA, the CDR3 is TGTGCCAGCAGTTTATTGGTCCCCGTACGGAGGGGGACTGAAGCTTTCTTT.

The DNA of the CDR3 is TGCGCCAGCAGCGTTACAGGGCCTCCTCTATATGGCAATGAGCAGTTCTTC. Translation gives CASSVTGPPLYGNEQFF. The chain links TRBV5-1 to TRBJ2-1; possible D gene TRBD1, 6 bases. Germline V gene lookup returns CDR1 SGHRS and CDR2 YFSETQ. V lost 4 bases and J 6 bases, leaving 23 bases between the germline ends. The length of the CDR3 is 17 residues.

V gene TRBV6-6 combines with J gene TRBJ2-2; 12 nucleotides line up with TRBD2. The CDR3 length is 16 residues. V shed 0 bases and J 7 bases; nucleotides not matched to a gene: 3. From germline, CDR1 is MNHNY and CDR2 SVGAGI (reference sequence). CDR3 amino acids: CASSYSGLAGGGELFF. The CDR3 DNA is TGTGCCAGCAGTTACTCGGGACTAGCGGGCGGCGGGGAGCTGTTTTTT.

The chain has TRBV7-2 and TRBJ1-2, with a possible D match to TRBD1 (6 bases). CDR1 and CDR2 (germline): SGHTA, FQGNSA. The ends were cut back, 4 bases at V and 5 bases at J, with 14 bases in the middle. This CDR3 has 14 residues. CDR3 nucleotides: TGTGCCAGCAGCTGGGCAGGGGTGATGTATGGCTACACCTTC. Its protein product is CASSWAGVMYGYTF.

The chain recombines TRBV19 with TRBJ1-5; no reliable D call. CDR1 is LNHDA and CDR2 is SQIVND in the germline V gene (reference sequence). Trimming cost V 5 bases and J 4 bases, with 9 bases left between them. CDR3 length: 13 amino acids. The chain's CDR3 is CASSSGFNQPQHF. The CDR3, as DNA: TGTGCCAGTAGTTCGGGCTTTAATCAGCCCCAGCATTTT.

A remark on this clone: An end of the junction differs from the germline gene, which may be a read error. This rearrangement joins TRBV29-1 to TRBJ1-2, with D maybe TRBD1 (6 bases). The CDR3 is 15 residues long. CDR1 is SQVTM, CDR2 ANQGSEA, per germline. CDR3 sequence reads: CSIDPITGSDYGYTF. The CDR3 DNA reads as TGCAGCATTGACCCGATTACAGGGAGTGACTATGGCTACACCTTC.

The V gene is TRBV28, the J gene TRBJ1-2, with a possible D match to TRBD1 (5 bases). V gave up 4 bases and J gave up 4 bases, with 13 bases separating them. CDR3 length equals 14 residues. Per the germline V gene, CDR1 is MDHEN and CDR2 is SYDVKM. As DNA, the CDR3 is TGTGCCAGCAGTTCCCCGGGACTTTTCTATGGCTACACCTTC. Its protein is CASSSPGLFYGYTF.

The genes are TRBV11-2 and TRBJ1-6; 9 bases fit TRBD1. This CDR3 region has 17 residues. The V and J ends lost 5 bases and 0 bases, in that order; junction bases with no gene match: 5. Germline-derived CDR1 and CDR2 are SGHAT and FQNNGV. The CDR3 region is CASSLGTGSSYNSPLHF. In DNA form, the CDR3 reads TGTGCCAGCAGCCTAGGGACAGGGAGCTCCTATAATTCACCCCTCCACTTT.

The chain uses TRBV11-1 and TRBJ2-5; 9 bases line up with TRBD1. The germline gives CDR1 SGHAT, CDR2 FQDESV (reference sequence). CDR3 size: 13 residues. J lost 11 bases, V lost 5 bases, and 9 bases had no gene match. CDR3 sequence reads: CASSPGTGREQYF. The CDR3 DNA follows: TGTGCCAGCAGCCCCGGGACAGGGAGGGAACAGTACTTC.

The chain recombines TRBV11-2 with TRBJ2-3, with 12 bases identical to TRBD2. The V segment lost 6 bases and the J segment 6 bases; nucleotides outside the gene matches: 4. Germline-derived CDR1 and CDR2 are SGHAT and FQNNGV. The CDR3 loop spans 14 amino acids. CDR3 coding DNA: TGTGCCAGCAGACTAGCGGGGGGAGGGGATACGCAGTATTTT. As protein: CASRLAGGGDTQYF. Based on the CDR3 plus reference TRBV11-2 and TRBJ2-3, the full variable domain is EAGVAQSPRYKIIEKRQSVAFWCNPISGHATLYWYQQILGQGPKLLIQFQNNGVVDDSQLPKDRFSAERLKGVDSTLKIQPAKLEDSAVYLCASRLAGGGDTQYFGPGTRLTVL.

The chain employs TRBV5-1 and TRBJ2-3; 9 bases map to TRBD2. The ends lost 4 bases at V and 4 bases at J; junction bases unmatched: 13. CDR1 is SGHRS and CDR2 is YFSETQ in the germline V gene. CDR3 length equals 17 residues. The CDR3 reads CASSPGVRRGGPDTQYF. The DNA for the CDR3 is TGCGCCAGCAGCCCTGGCGTGAGGCGGGGGGGCCCAGATACGCAGTATTTT.

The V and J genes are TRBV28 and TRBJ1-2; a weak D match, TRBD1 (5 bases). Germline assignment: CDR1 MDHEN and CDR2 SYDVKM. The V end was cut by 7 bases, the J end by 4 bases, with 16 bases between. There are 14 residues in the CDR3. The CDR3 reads CASTLWGEGYGYTF. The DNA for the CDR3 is TGTGCCAGCACCCTCTGGGGGGAGGGCTATGGCTACACCTTC.

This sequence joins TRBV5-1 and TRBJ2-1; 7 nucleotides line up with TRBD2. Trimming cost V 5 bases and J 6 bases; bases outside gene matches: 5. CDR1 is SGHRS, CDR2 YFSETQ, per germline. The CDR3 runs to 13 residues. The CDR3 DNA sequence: TGCGCCAGCAGAGGGACTAACTCCAATGAGCAGTTCTTC. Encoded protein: CASRGTNSNEQFF.

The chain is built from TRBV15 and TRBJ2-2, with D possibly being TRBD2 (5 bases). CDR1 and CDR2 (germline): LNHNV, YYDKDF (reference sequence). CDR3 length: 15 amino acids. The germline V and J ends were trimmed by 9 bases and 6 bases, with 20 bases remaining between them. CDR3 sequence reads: CATTGSNTIPGELFF. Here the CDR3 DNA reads TGTGCCACTACGGGATCCAACACCATCCCCGGGGAGCTGTTTTTT.